The clone carrying this T cell receptor beta chain has a single count. This sample stems from a study of blood T cells in healthy people across ages. The V end was cut by 5 bases, the J end by 4 bases, with 16 bases between. The CDR3 consists of 15 residues. Germline V gene lookup returns CDR1 MNHEY and CDR2 SVGAGI. The use of a sample-barcoded 5' primer and a J-beta primer mix characterized a second PCR of roughly 7 to 12 cycles. Every cDNA molecule bore a tag from a template-switch adaptor containing 12 random nucleotides. One entry per CDR3 protein, called by TCRdb with MiXCR from the 5' RACE reads. The sample has around 1,000,000 distinct CDR3 sequences; approximately 26% are singletons. These data were likewise used in another study, on T cells of mothers and their children.

The sequencing sample was made of blood. This sequence was found in a girl aged 2-10 years in good health. The genes are TRBV6-5 and TRBJ2-3; tentative D call: TRBD1 (6 bases). CDR3 sequence reads: CASSPRGGSADTQYF. The CDR3 DNA follows: TGTGCCAGCAGTCCCCGAGGGGGTTCGGCAGATACGCAGTATTTT.